These T cell receptor beta chains were read from a single sample in a study of CD8+ T cells in alopecia areata. The data were produced by immunoSEQ multiplex PCR, yet TCRdb's version contains in-frame clones alone and is incomplete. The sample lists approximately 100,000 clones, about 60% occurring once. The sequences come from CD8+ T cells sorted from blood, collected at week 56, from a patient treated with tofacitinib. The receptors originated from a human donor with alopecia areata. Each CDR3 is given with its conserved first and last residue. Each record gives: CDR3 protein, CDR3 DNA, D gene, V gene, clone size, J gene. A D gene is named only where the DNA matches it firmly. Expanded clones are given a class, and other clones once, few, many or no size at all.

CDR3 protein: CATSETAGAAETQYF
CDR3 DNA: TGTGCCACCAGCGAAACAGCGGGGGCCGCGGAGACCCAGTACTTC
D gene: TRBD2
V gene: TRBV15
clone size: .
J gene: TRBJ2-5

CDR3 protein: CAWNLYRDYEQYF
CDR3 DNA: TGTGCCTGGAATCTGTACAGGGACTACGAGCAGTACTTC
D gene: .
V gene: TRBV30
clone size: .
J gene: TRBJ2-7

CDR3 protein: CSVVSDRGEYGYTF
CDR3 DNA: TGCAGCGTTGTTTCGGACAGGGGAGAGTATGGCTACACCTTC
D gene: TRBD1
V gene: TRBV29-1
clone size: few
J gene: TRBJ1-2

CDR3 protein: CASMPYRGSNQPQHF
CDR3 DNA: TGTGCCAGCATGCCCTACAGGGGAAGCAATCAGCCCCAGCATTTT
D gene: TRBD1
V gene: TRBV6-5
clone size: .
J gene: TRBJ1-5

CDR3 protein: CASSLNSYEAFF
CDR3 DNA: TGCGCCAGCAGCTTGAACAGCTATGAAGCTTTCTTT
D gene: .
V gene: TRBV5-1
clone size: few
J gene: TRBJ1-1

CDR3 protein: CASSVGGGPYEQYF
CDR3 DNA: TGTGCCAGCAGCGTCGGCGGCGGCCCCTACGAGCAGTACTTC
D gene: .
V gene: TRBV9
clone size: .
J gene: TRBJ2-7

CDR3 protein: CAWSLGGGTDTQYF
CDR3 DNA: TGTGCCTGGAGTTTGGGGGGGGGCACAGATACGCAGTATTTT
D gene: TRBD2
V gene: TRBV30
clone size: .
J gene: TRBJ2-3

CDR3 protein: CASTPTDNYGYTF
CDR3 DNA: TGTGCCAGTACCCCGACAGATAACTATGGCTACACCTTC
D gene: .
V gene: TRBV19
clone size: .
J gene: TRBJ1-2

CDR3 protein: CASSPLEDTQYF
CDR3 DNA: TGTGCCAGCAGCCCCCTTGAAGATACGCAGTATTTT
D gene: .
V gene: TRBV7-9
clone size: .
J gene: TRBJ2-3

CDR3 protein: CASSQGVLTFMFF
CDR3 DNA: TGTGCCAGCAGCCAGGGAGTCCTTACCTTCATGTTTTTT
D gene: .
V gene: TRBV7-9
clone size: few
J gene: TRBJ1-4

CDR3 protein: CASSLGAGAHEQYF
CDR3 DNA: TGTGCCAGCAGCTTGGGTGCAGGGGCGCACGAGCAGTACTTC
D gene: .
V gene: TRBV5-6
clone size: .
J gene: TRBJ2-7

CDR3 protein: CASTGVTGGTNTQYF
CDR3 DNA: TGTGCCAGCACCGGGGTGACAGGGGGCACAAATACGCAGTATTTT
D gene: TRBD1
V gene: TRBV2
clone size: .
J gene: TRBJ2-3

CDR3 protein: CASLRDPTDTQYF
CDR3 DNA: TGTGCCAGTTTGCGAGACCCCACAGATACGCAGTATTTT
D gene: .
V gene: TRBV19
clone size: .
J gene: TRBJ2-3

CDR3 protein: CASSLYRNSYEQYF
CDR3 DNA: TGTGCCAGCAGCTTATACAGGAACTCCTACGAGCAGTACTTC
D gene: .
V gene: TRBV11-1
clone size: .
J gene: TRBJ2-7

CDR3 protein: CASSFGLDGEQYF
CDR3 DNA: TGCGCCAGCAGCTTCGGACTAGATGGCGAGCAGTACTTC
D gene: TRBD2
V gene: TRBV5-1
clone size: .
J gene: TRBJ2-7

CDR3 protein: CASSDEKLFF
CDR3 DNA: TGTGCCAGTAGCGATGAAAAACTGTTTTTT
D gene: .
V gene: TRBV19
clone size: .
J gene: TRBJ1-4

CDR3 protein: CASGGGEETQYF
CDR3 DNA: TGTGCCAGCGGCGGGGGGGAAGAGACCCAGTACTTC
D gene: TRBD2
V gene: TRBV25-1
clone size: .
J gene: TRBJ2-5

CDR3 protein: CASKVVSAPQETQYF
CDR3 DNA: TGTGCCAGCAAGGTGGTGTCAGCACCCCAAGAGACCCAGTACTTC
D gene: .
V gene: TRBV6-1
clone size: .
J gene: TRBJ2-5

CDR3 protein: CASSQGGGTETQYF
CDR3 DNA: TGTGCCAGCAGCCAAGGGGGGGGCACAGAGACCCAGTACTTC
D gene: .
V gene: TRBV4-2
clone size: .
J gene: TRBJ2-5

CDR3 protein: CASSITGGLNEQFF
CDR3 DNA: TGCGCCAGCAGTATTACAGGGGGCCTCAATGAGCAGTTCTTC
D gene: TRBD1
V gene: TRBV5-1
clone size: .
J gene: TRBJ2-1

CDR3 protein: CASSLGTVYEQYF
CDR3 DNA: TGTGCCAGCAGCCTGGGGACAGTATACGAGCAGTACTTC
D gene: TRBD1
V gene: TRBV7-9
clone size: .
J gene: TRBJ2-7

CDR3 protein: CSVKTDLIYGYTF
CDR3 DNA: TGCAGCGTTAAGACAGATCTGATCTATGGCTACACCTTC
D gene: .
V gene: TRBV29-1
clone size: .
J gene: TRBJ1-2

CDR3 protein: CASSQAAGDPSSYNEQFF
CDR3 DNA: TGTGCCAGCAGCCAGGCGGCGGGGGACCCGAGCTCCTACAATGAGCAGTTCTTC
D gene: TRBD2
V gene: TRBV4-2
clone size: .
J gene: TRBJ2-1

CDR3 protein: CASSFGASGTYEQYF
CDR3 DNA: TGTGCCAGCAGCTTTGGTGCTAGCGGCACCTACGAGCAGTACTTC
D gene: TRBD2
V gene: TRBV7-2
clone size: .
J gene: TRBJ2-7

CDR3 protein: CASSFPQGENEKLFF
CDR3 DNA: TGTGCCAGCAGCTTCCCCCAGGGAGAGAATGAAAAACTGTTTTTT
D gene: .
V gene: TRBV7-9
clone size: .
J gene: TRBJ1-4

CDR3 protein: CASSSLVKRTPDSNQPQHF
CDR3 DNA: TGTGCCAGCAGCTCACTAGTAAAACGGACACCGGATAGCAATCAGCCCCAGCATTTT
D gene: .
V gene: TRBV11-3
clone size: .
J gene: TRBJ1-5

CDR3 protein: CASSPSPPDTLYYGYTF
CDR3 DNA: TGTGCCAGCAGTCCCTCCCCGCCGGACACCCTCTACTATGGCTACACCTTC
D gene: .
V gene: TRBV27
clone size: .
J gene: TRBJ1-2

CDR3 protein: CASSTGQAQETQYF
CDR3 DNA: TGTGCCAGCAGCACGGGACAGGCCCAAGAGACCCAGTACTTC
D gene: TRBD1
V gene: TRBV7-9
clone size: .
J gene: TRBJ2-5

CDR3 protein: CASSEGYGYTF
CDR3 DNA: TGTGCCAGCAGTGAGGGCTATGGCTACACCTTC
D gene: .
V gene: TRBV6-5
clone size: .
J gene: TRBJ1-2

CDR3 protein: CASSKAGRQPPGEQYF
CDR3 DNA: TGTGCCAGCAGCAAAGCGGGTCGACAGCCGCCGGGCGAGCAGTACTTC
D gene: .
V gene: TRBV21-1
clone size: .
J gene: TRBJ2-7

CDR3 protein: CATSRDARVGVYNEQFF
CDR3 DNA: TGTGCCACCAGCAGAGATGCCAGGGTTGGGGTCTACAATGAGCAGTTCTTC
D gene: .
V gene: TRBV15
clone size: .
J gene: TRBJ2-1

CDR3 protein: CASSRPTAEAFF
CDR3 DNA: TGTGCCAGCAGCAGGCCGACAGCTGAAGCTTTCTTT
D gene: .
V gene: TRBV7-9
clone size: .
J gene: TRBJ1-1

CDR3 protein: CASSYTQGAGETQYF
CDR3 DNA: TGTGCCAGCAGTTATACACAGGGGGCAGGAGAGACCCAGTACTTC
D gene: TRBD1
V gene: TRBV6-5
clone size: .
J gene: TRBJ2-5

CDR3 protein: CASSPSDRTNEQFF
CDR3 DNA: TGTGCCAGCAGCCCCTCGGACAGGACCAATGAGCAGTTCTTC
D gene: TRBD1
V gene: TRBV13
clone size: .
J gene: TRBJ2-1

CDR3 protein: CSAMGGRESYEQYF
CDR3 DNA: TGCAGCGCCATGGGGGGCAGAGAATCCTACGAGCAGTACTTC
D gene: .
V gene: TRBV29-1
clone size: few
J gene: TRBJ2-7

CDR3 protein: CASRSYEQYF
CDR3 DNA: TGTGCCAGCAGATCTTACGAGCAGTACTTC
D gene: .
V gene: TRBV2
clone size: .
J gene: TRBJ2-7

CDR3 protein: CASSPGQGPTGELFF
CDR3 DNA: TGTGCCAGCAGCCCGGGACAGGGTCCCACCGGGGAGCTGTTTTTT
D gene: TRBD1
V gene: TRBV7-9
clone size: few
J gene: TRBJ2-2

CDR3 protein: CASGYKNMNTEAFF
CDR3 DNA: TGTGCCAGCGGATATAAGAACATGAACACTGAAGCTTTCTTT
D gene: .
V gene: TRBV27
clone size: .
J gene: TRBJ1-1

CDR3 protein: CASSLGTGGGKTQYF
CDR3 DNA: TGTGCCAGCAGCTTGGGGACAGGGGGCGGAAAGACCCAGTACTTC
D gene: TRBD1
V gene: TRBV5-6
clone size: .
J gene: TRBJ2-5

CDR3 protein: CATTSGTGTFF
CDR3 DNA: TGTGCCACCACCTCGGGGACAGGGACTTTCTTT
D gene: TRBD1
V gene: TRBV19
clone size: few
J gene: TRBJ1-1

CDR3 protein: CASSPDTSYEQYF
CDR3 DNA: TGTGCCAGCAGTCCAGACACCTCCTACGAGCAGTACTTC
D gene: .
V gene: TRBV5-6
clone size: .
J gene: TRBJ2-7

CDR3 protein: CASSTRSSGGQAQETQYF
CDR3 DNA: TGTGCCAGCAGCACTCGCTCTAGCGGGGGCCAGGCACAAGAGACCCAGTACTTC
D gene: TRBD2
V gene: TRBV13
clone size: .
J gene: TRBJ2-5

CDR3 protein: CASSPRQGTSGYTF
CDR3 DNA: TGTGCCAGCAGTCCAAGACAGGGAACGTCTGGCTACACCTTC
D gene: TRBD1
V gene: TRBV27
clone size: .
J gene: TRBJ1-2

CDR3 protein: CASSRYLNTGELFF
CDR3 DNA: TGTGCCAGCAGTAGGTACCTAAACACCGGGGAGCTGTTTTTT
D gene: .
V gene: TRBV6-6
clone size: few
J gene: TRBJ2-2

CDR3 protein: CASSWPGQGFYEQYF
CDR3 DNA: TGTGCCAGCAGCTGGCCGGGACAGGGGTTCTACGAGCAGTACTTC
D gene: TRBD1
V gene: TRBV7-9
clone size: .
J gene: TRBJ2-7

CDR3 protein: CASSLDRSYEQYF
CDR3 DNA: TGTGCCAGCAGCCTGGACCGCTCCTACGAGCAGTACTTC
D gene: .
V gene: TRBV7-8
clone size: once
J gene: TRBJ2-7

CDR3 protein: CASSLYTSGESYNEQFF
CDR3 DNA: TGCGCCAGCAGCTTATACACTAGCGGCGAATCCTACAATGAGCAGTTCTTC
D gene: TRBD2
V gene: TRBV5-1
clone size: .
J gene: TRBJ2-1

CDR3 protein: CSVERVTEAFF
CDR3 DNA: TGCAGCGTTGAACGGGTTACTGAAGCTTTCTTT
D gene: .
V gene: TRBV29-1
clone size: .
J gene: TRBJ1-1

CDR3 protein: CASSFTVQGTYEQYF
CDR3 DNA: TGTGCCAGCAGTTTTACGGTACAAGGGACCTACGAGCAGTACTTC
D gene: .
V gene: TRBV27
clone size: .
J gene: TRBJ2-7

CDR3 protein: CASTAGLNTEAFF
CDR3 DNA: TGCGCCAGCACGGCAGGGCTTAACACTGAAGCTTTCTTT
D gene: .
V gene: TRBV5-1
clone size: .
J gene: TRBJ1-1

CDR3 protein: CASSSAGGNEQFF
CDR3 DNA: TGCGCCAGCAGTAGCGCGGGGGGCAATGAGCAGTTCTTC
D gene: TRBD2
V gene: TRBV5-1
clone size: .
J gene: TRBJ2-1

CDR3 protein: CASSLAGLPSYEQYF
CDR3 DNA: TGTGCCAGCAGCTTAGCCGGCTTACCTTCCTACGAGCAGTACTTC
D gene: .
V gene: TRBV13
clone size: few
J gene: TRBJ2-7

CDR3 protein: CASSFGLAGSYNEQFF
CDR3 DNA: TGTGCCAGCAGCTTTGGACTAGCGGGGTCTTACAATGAGCAGTTCTTC
D gene: TRBD2
V gene: TRBV5-6
clone size: .
J gene: TRBJ2-1

CDR3 protein: CASSPWVRSGRTDTQYF
CDR3 DNA: TGTGCCAGCTCCCCCTGGGTGAGGTCAGGGCGAACAGATACGCAGTATTTT
D gene: .
V gene: TRBV25-1
clone size: .
J gene: TRBJ2-3

CDR3 protein: CATSRVGGTGKFGYTF
CDR3 DNA: TGTGCCACCAGCAGAGTAGGTGGAACTGGCAAGTTTGGCTACACCTTC
D gene: .
V gene: TRBV15
clone size: .
J gene: TRBJ1-2

CDR3 protein: CASSLAEDGFPGELFF
CDR3 DNA: TGTGCCAGCAGCTTGGCCGAGGATGGTTTTCCCGGGGAGCTGTTTTTT
D gene: .
V gene: TRBV5-4
clone size: .
J gene: TRBJ2-2

CDR3 protein: CAISESIVRNIQYF
CDR3 DNA: TGTGCCATCAGTGAGTCGATCGTCCGTAACATTCAGTACTTC
D gene: .
V gene: TRBV10-3
clone size: .
J gene: TRBJ2-4

CDR3 protein: CAILSGNEQFF
CDR3 DNA: TGTGCCATCCTTTCGGGTAATGAGCAGTTCTTC
D gene: .
V gene: TRBV10-3
clone size: .
J gene: TRBJ2-1

CDR3 protein: CASSAGRGYEQYF
CDR3 DNA: TGTGCCAGCTCAGCAGGGCGCGGATACGAGCAGTACTTC
D gene: .
V gene: TRBV14
clone size: .
J gene: TRBJ2-7

CDR3 protein: CASSSHLRDF
CDR3 DNA: TGTGCCAGCAGCTCCCACCTCCGTGACTTC
D gene: .
V gene: TRBV7-9
clone size: .
J gene: TRBJ2-7